These 31 T cell receptor beta chains were all obtained from the same sample, sequenced in a study of prognosis after radiotherapy for stage I lung cancer. Two rounds of multiplex PCR amplified TCR beta CDR3 from genomic DNA. First-round PCR employed TRBV- and TRBJ-specific primers for each gene. MiXCR was run by TCRdb on the multiplex PCR reads, yielding one entry per CDR3 protein. The data hold 25,000 to 35,000 distinct CDR3 sequences, with around 40% observed a single time. The specimen comprised PBMCs, sampled before or after stereotactic body radiation therapy (not recorded which). The receptors derive from a donor older than 45 with non-small cell lung cancer.

V gene TRBV14 combines with J gene TRBJ1-3; tentative D call: TRBD1 (5 bases). Germline V lookup: CDR1 SGHDN, CDR2 FVKESK. Trimming stripped 1 base from V and 1 base from J, with 11 bases between. The CDR3 is 16 residues long. The CDR3 nucleotides are TGTGCCAGCAGCCAAGTGACTGGGACTTCTGGAAACACCATATATTTT. Amino acids: CASSQVTGTSGNTIYF.

This clonotype was recorded at least ten times. The CDR3 DNA sequence: TGTGCCAGCAGCCGGACAGGGGGCCAGGGCAATCAGCCCCAGTATTTT. This translates into CASSRTGGQGNQPQYF. This chain links TRBV5-5 with TRBJ1-5; 11 nucleotides agree with TRBD1. The DNA end favors TRBJ2-3, so the J call may be wrong. The CDR3 loop spans 16 amino acids. Germline CDR1 SGHKS, CDR2 YYEKEE (reference sequence).

The chain couples TRBV6-1 to TRBJ2-7; TRBD1 agrees at 8 bases. CDR3 length: 14 residues. Germline CDR1 and CDR2: MNHNS and SASEGT. CDR3 amino acids: CVSRRGQVAYEQYF. CDR3 DNA sequence: TGTGTCAGTAGGCGGGGACAGGTCGCCTACGAGCAGTACTTC.

This clonotype has at least ten counts. DNA of the CDR3: TGTGCCAGCTCACCACCGGCGGGAGATTTGTTCTTC. Translation: CASSPPAGDLFF. This chain uses TRBV18 with TRBJ2-1, with TRBD2 matching 7 bases. V trimming: 0 bases; J trimming: 15 bases; junction bases outside the gene matches: 5. The germline V gene encodes CDR1 KGHSH and CDR2 LQKENI. This CDR3 has 12 amino acids. The entire variable domain, with the rest obtained from reference TRBV18 and TRBJ2-1, is as follows: NAGVMQNPRHLVRRRGQEARLRCSPMKGHSHVYWYRQLPEEGLKFMVYLQKENIIDESGMPKERFSAEFPKEGPSILRIQQVVRGDSAAYFCASSPPAGDLFFGPGTRLTVL.

Points on this clonotype: At one end the junction does not follow the germline gene, possibly because of a read error. The chain couples TRBV15 to TRBJ1-2; D is uncertain. Germline V gene data show CDR1 as LNHNV and CDR2 as YYDKDF (reference sequence). The CDR3 extends over 15 amino acids. The CDR3 protein is CATSRYRAGNYGYIF. The CDR3 nucleotides read TGTGCCACCAGCAGATATCGAGCGGGTAACTATGGCTACATCTTC.

By proportion, this clonotype is medium-sized. V and J are TRBV6-4 and TRBJ1-3; maybe TRBD1 (6 bases). CDR1 is MRHNA and CDR2 is SNTAGT in the germline V gene. This CDR3 has 13 residues. With 5 bases removed from V and 4 bases from J, the gap between germline ends came to 9 bases. In nucleotides, the CDR3 is TGTGCCAGCAGTTGGGGGCTCGGAAACACCATATATTTT. Its protein product is CASSWGLGNTIYF.

This clonotype occurred many times. The chain links TRBV12-5 to TRBJ2-1, with 8 bases that match TRBD1. The CDR3 is 12 residues long. Germline assignment: CDR1 LGHNT and CDR2 FRNRAP. Losses at the gene ends were 9 bases for V and 9 bases for J; bases not matched to a gene: 7. DNA for the CDR3: TGTGCTAGCCGGACAGGGAGTGGTGAGCAGTTCTTC. Protein: CASRTGSGEQFF.

The chain uses TRBV12-3 or TRBV12-4 and TRBJ2-7, with D unclear. The CDR3 is made up of 14 amino acids. Trimming left V 8 bases short and J 5 bases short, with 19 bases between. This CDR3 reads CASGNAADIHEQYF. Here the CDR3 DNA reads TGTGCCAGCGGGAACGCGGCGGATATCCACGAGCAGTACTTC.

Notes on this clonotype: A read error is possible here, since a much larger clone lies one base away. The rearrangement joins TRBV7-3 to TRBJ2-1, with 8 bases that match TRBD2. With 8 bases clipped from V and 2 bases from J, the junction kept 5 bases outside the gene matches. Germline V lookup: CDR1 SGHTA, CDR2 FQGTGA. The CDR3 is 14 amino acids. For the CDR3, the DNA is TGTGCCAGCGGAGCGGGGGTACCCTACAATGAGCAGTTCTTC. It yields the protein CASGAGVPYNEQFF.

This clonotype was seen ten or more times. The V and J genes are TRBV2 and TRBJ2-1; 9 bases align to TRBD2. V lost 4 bases and J lost 0; bases outside the gene matches: 4. Germline loops: CDR1 SNHLY, CDR2 FYNNEI. The CDR3 sequence is 16 residues long. The CDR3 loop is CASSAIAGASYNEQFF. DNA for the CDR3: TGTGCCAGCAGTGCTATAGCGGGGGCCTCCTACAATGAGCAGTTCTTC. Full variable domain (missing parts from reference TRBV2 and TRBJ2-1): EPEVTQTPSHQVTQMGQEVILRCVPISNHLYFYWYRQILGQKVEFLVSFYNNEISEKSEIFDDQFSVERPDGSNFTLKIRSTKLEDSAMYFCASSAIAGASYNEQFFGPGTRLTVL.

This clonotype was found many times. This chain joins TRBV19 and TRBJ1-1; D not certain. The germline V and J ends were trimmed by 4 bases and 0 bases, with 6 bases remaining between them. The CDR3 spans 13 residues. Germline CDR1 LNHDA, CDR2 SQIVND (reference sequence). For the CDR3, the DNA is TGTGCCAGTAGTACCCAGGTGAACACTGAAGCTTTCTTT. Protein product: CASSTQVNTEAFF.

This clonotype was counted many times. The rearrangement links TRBV27 to TRBJ1-4, with D unresolved. V was trimmed by 10 bases and J by 7 bases, leaving 13 bases between them. CDR1 is MNHEY, CDR2 SMNVEV, per germline (reference sequence). The CDR3 has 12 residues. DNA of the CDR3: TGTGCCACCAAAAAGGCAGGTGAAAAACTGTTTTTT. Protein sequence: CATKKAGEKLFF.

This clonotype came up many times. The gene calls are TRBV5-1 and TRBJ1-1; D is perhaps TRBD1 (5 bases). The CDR3 totals 14 residues. Per germline, CDR1 SGHRS and CDR2 YFSETQ. V was clipped by 0 bases and J by 1 base, with 7 bases between them. For the CDR3, the DNA is TGCGCCAGCAGCTTGGCCGACAGGAACACTGAAGCTTTCTTT. Translated, it gives CASSLADRNTEAFF.

This clonotype has a count of ten or more. The junction departs from the called germline gene at one end, perhaps through a read error. The rearrangement uses TRBV7-7 and TRBJ2-2; D is uncertain. The CDR3 is 14 residues long. Germline V gene sequence: CDR1 SSHAT, CDR2 FNYEAQ (reference sequence). In nucleotides, the CDR3 is TGTGCTAGCAGCCAGATGGTCGGCACCGGGGAGCTGTTTTTT. Residues: CASSQMVGTGELFF.

This clonotype was detected many times. V usage is TRBV10-3 and J usage is TRBJ1-5; D ambiguous. Per the germline V gene, CDR1 is ENHRY and CDR2 is SYGVKD. V was pared by 8 bases and J by 2 bases, with 7 bases between. This CDR3 region has 12 residues. The CDR3 here is CAIGPRNQPQHF. The CDR3 DNA sequence: TGTGCCATCGGCCCCCGCAATCAGCCCCAGCATTTT.

The CDR3 DNA sequence: TGTGCCAGCAGCAGGGGCCGCCACTATGGCTACACCTTC. It translates to CASSRGRHYGYTF. J is TRBJ1-2 and V is TRBV5-8; a possible D gene is TRBD1 (5 bases). Germline V gene lookup returns CDR1 SGHTS and CDR2 YDEGEE. Trimming shortened V by 4 bases and J by 3 bases, and 10 bases separated the two germline ends. This CDR3 comprises 13 residues.

V usage is TRBV20-1 and J usage is TRBJ2-1; 7 nucleotides line up with TRBD2. The V segment lost 8 bases and the J segment 6 bases; nucleotides outside the gene matches: 7. CDR1 and CDR2 from the germline V gene are DFQATT and SNEGSKA (reference sequence). CDR3 length: 12 amino acids. The CDR3 DNA reads TGCAGTCAACCGGGACTAAGCAATGAGCAGTTCTTC. Its translation: CSQPGLSNEQFF.

On this clonotype: The likely explanation is a read error, given a far larger clone one base away. The rearrangement links TRBV6-1 to TRBJ2-7; TRBD1 matches at 8 bases. Germline V gives CDR1 MNHNS, CDR2 SASEGT. V lost 4 bases and J lost 13; bases outside the gene matches: 18. The CDR3 is 15 residues long. The DNA of the CDR3 is TGTGCCAGCAGTGCCACACAGGGGGGACAAGAGACCCATTACTTC. Residues: CASSATQGGQETHYF.

Note on this clonotype: Mismatch with germline at one junction end may stem from a read error. J is TRBJ1-2 and V is TRBV19; no clear D. Germline-derived CDR1 and CDR2 are LNHDA and SQIVND (reference sequence). The CDR3 spans 13 residues. This chain's CDR3 is CASSSRDDCGYTF. CDR3 sequence (DNA): TGTGCGAGTAGTAGTAGAGATGACTGTGGCTACACCTTC.

The chain has TRBV4-2 and TRBJ1-1, with D tentatively TRBD1 (5 bases). This CDR3 is 16 amino acids long. From germline, CDR1 is LGHNA and CDR2 YNFKEQ. Trimming removed 0 bases at V and 4 bases at J, with 15 bases between. CDR3 sequence reads: CASSQDPGDLVTEAFF. Written as DNA, the CDR3 is TGTGCCAGCAGCCAAGATCCGGGGGATTTGGTCACTGAAGCTTTCTTT.

The chain couples TRBV11-2 to TRBJ1-3, with D uncertain. CDR1 is SGHAT and CDR2 is FQNNGV in the germline V gene. Trimming pared 1 base from V and 0 bases from J, leaving 7 bases between. The CDR3 runs to 15 residues. Here the CDR3 reads CASSLVVSSGNTIYF. For the CDR3, the DNA is TGTGCCAGCAGCTTAGTTGTCAGCTCTGGAAACACCATATATTTT.

A remark on this clonotype: The missing conserved phenylalanine or tryptophan at the end of this CDR3 makes a read error likely. CDR3 sequence (DNA): TGTGCCAGCAGTTACCCAGGAACTCTTGAGCAGTTCCTC. Its translation: CASSYPGTLEQFL. The chain carries TRBV6-5 and TRBJ2-1; D remains unclear. There are 13 residues in the CDR3. Germline V gives CDR1 MNHEY, CDR2 SVGAGI. V lost 2 bases, J lost 9 bases, and 11 bases lay in between.

This clonotype was counted ten times or more. The chain is built from TRBV20-1 and TRBJ2-1, with unresolved D. Germline V CDR1 and CDR2: DFQATT, SNEGSKA (reference sequence). Trimming removed 6 bases from V and 3 bases from J, with 9 bases in between. The CDR3 runs to 12 residues. In DNA, the CDR3 is TGCAGTGCCACCGACAACTACAATGAGCAGTTCTTC. Encoded protein: CSATDNYNEQFF.

This clonotype has ten or more counts. This chain connects TRBV20-1 to TRBJ1-3, with 8 bases identical to TRBD1. The germline CDR1 and CDR2 sequences are DFQATT and SNEGSKA (reference sequence). The CDR3 is made up of 17 amino acids. The ends lost 1 base at V and 0 bases at J; junction bases unmatched: 8. The CDR3, as DNA: TGCAGTGCTAGAGGCCCGGGACAGGCGTACTCTGGAAACACCATATATTTT. It yields the protein CSARGPGQAYSGNTIYF.

This clonotype was recorded at least ten times. This chain links TRBV12-5 with TRBJ2-1; D ambiguous. Trimming left V 1 base short and J 5 bases short, with 6 bases between. The CDR3 is made up of 13 amino acids. Germline V gives CDR1 LGHNT, CDR2 FRNRAP. CDR3 in DNA: TGTGCTAGTGGTTTGGACTACAACAATGAGCAGTTCTTC. It codes for CASGLDYNNEQFF.

There are many counts of this clonotype. The chain employs TRBV28 and TRBJ1-5, with a weak D call TRBD1 (5 bases). Germline CDR1 MDHEN, CDR2 SYDVKM. V was pared by 1 base and J by 8 bases, with 12 bases between. The CDR3 sequence is 14 residues long. The CDR3 DNA reads as TGTGCCAGCAGTTTATACAGGCGATTTGAGCCCCAGCATTTT. Protein sequence: CASSLYRRFEPQHF.

There are many counts of this clonotype. The J gene is TRBJ2-2, the V gene TRBV2; 7 bases map to TRBD1. Looked up from germline, CDR1 is SNHLY and CDR2 is FYNNEI. With V trimmed by 4 bases and J by 4 bases, 12 bases remained unmatched. CDR3 size: 17 residues. DNA of the CDR3: TGTGCCAGCAGTGGAAGGGGGACAGCAGCTCTCACCGGGGAGCTGTTTTTT. This encodes CASSGRGTAALTGELFF.

The chain links TRBV6-1 to TRBJ1-2; D is possibly TRBD1 (6 bases). V was shortened by 1 base and J by 3 bases, with 15 bases between the two germline ends. Germline CDR1 is MNHNS and CDR2 is SASEGT. This CDR3 spans 16 amino acids. The CDR3 DNA reads TGTGCCAGCAGTGAAGGGGGGGCAGGTCGCTACTATGGCTACACCTTC. This sequence encodes CASSEGGAGRYYGYTF.

For this clonotype: A single base is all that separates this from a far larger clone, so a read error is likely. V is TRBV27 and J is TRBJ2-7, with D unresolved. The J call is uncertain, as TRBJ2-1 better fits the DNA end. The CDR3 has 13 residues. From germline, CDR1 is MNHEY and CDR2 SMNVEV (reference sequence). The CDR3 is CASWAVAKNIQFF. The CDR3 region has the DNA TGTGCCAGCTGGGCGGTGGCCAAAAACATTCAGTTCTTC.

The rearrangement links TRBV27 to TRBJ2-7, with TRBD1 matching 9 bases. V lost 5 bases, J lost 4 bases, and 9 bases stayed unmatched. Germline V lookup: CDR1 MNHEY, CDR2 SMNVEV (reference sequence). The CDR3 covers 15 residues. The CDR3: CASSPLRDREYEQYF. CDR3 DNA sequence: TGTGCCAGCAGTCCACTTCGGGACAGGGAGTACGAGCAGTACTTC.

V and J are TRBV18 and TRBJ1-5; a weak D match, TRBD1 (5 bases). Trimming left V 3 bases short and J 7 bases short, with 22 bases between. The V gene's germline CDR1 is KGHSH and CDR2 LQKENI. This CDR3 is built from 17 residues. The CDR3 reads CASSPWGSAGSMQPQHF. CDR3 DNA sequence: TGTGCCAGCTCACCGTGGGGGTCTGCCGGGTCGATGCAGCCCCAGCATTTT.